The rows below give T cell receptor beta chains drawn from one sample of a study of blood T cell repertoires in COVID-19. Data came from immunoSEQ multiplex PCR; TCRdb stores just in-frame clones and leaves some out. The table has 250,000 to 400,000 clones, roughly nine tenths seen once. What was sequenced was PBMCs or T cells enriched from blood (not recorded which). These receptors all stem from a man aged 55 to 70 who had recovered from COVID-19. The CDR3 runs from the conserved cysteine through the conserved F or W. D genes are given only for firm matches. Clone size appears in some rows only: once, few, many, or a class for an expanded clone.

V gene	J gene	D gene	clone size	CDR3 protein	CDR3 DNA
TRBV21-1	TRBJ2-7	.	.	CASSKTSPDRVYEQYF	TGTGCCAGCAGCAAAACCTCCCCCGACAGGGTCTACGAGCAGTACTTC
TRBV13	TRBJ2-3	TRBD2	few	CASSLYGGDTDTQYF	TGTGCCAGCAGCTTATACGGGGGGGACACAGATACGCAGTATTTT
TRBV13	TRBJ1-6	.	once	CASSFDFWSSYNSPLHF	TGTGCCAGCAGCTTTGACTTCTGGAGCTCCTATAATTCACCCCTCCACTTT
TRBV7-9	TRBJ1-4	TRBD1	.	CASIATGGNEKLFF	TGTGCCAGCATCGCAACAGGGGGTAATGAAAAACTGTTTTTT
TRBV7-7	TRBJ2-1	TRBD2	.	CASSLAGAYNEQFF	TGTGCTAGCAGCTTAGCGGGAGCCTACAATGAGCAGTTCTTC
TRBV27	TRBJ2-7	TRBD1	.	CASSWGQGAYEQYF	TGTGCCAGCAGTTGGGGACAGGGGGCGTACGAGCAGTACTTC
TRBV3-1/TRBV3-2	TRBJ2-7	TRBD2	few	CASSRAGGAYEQYF	TGTGCCAGCAGCCGAGCGGGAGGCGCCTACGAGCAGTACTTC
TRBV4-2	TRBJ2-7	TRBD2	.	CASSLGLAPSYEQYF	TGTGCCAGCAGCCTCGGACTAGCCCCCTCCTACGAGCAGTACTTC
TRBV11-2	TRBJ2-1	TRBD2	.	CASSPISGRDNEQFF	TGTGCCAGCAGCCCGATTAGCGGGAGGGACAATGAGCAGTTCTTC
TRBV4-2	TRBJ2-7	TRBD1	.	CASSAYTGGEYEQYF	TGTGCCAGCAGCGCCTACACAGGGGGAGAATACGAGCAGTACTTC
TRBV28	TRBJ1-2	TRBD1	.	CASSWGQFYGYTF	TGTGCCAGCAGTTGGGGACAGTTCTATGGCTACACCTTC
TRBV19	TRBJ2-5	.	.	CASSPGGTQYF	TGTGCCAGTAGTCCCGGGGGGACCCAGTACTTC
TRBV11-2	TRBJ1-1	.	.	CASAEVNTEAFF	TGTGCCAGCGCCGAGGTGAACACTGAAGCTTTCTTT
TRBV27	TRBJ1-1	TRBD1	.	CASSATGQGNTEAFF	TGTGCCAGCAGTGCCACGGGACAGGGGAACACTGAAGCTTTCTTT
TRBV2	TRBJ2-2	.	once	CASTGQINTGELFF	TGTGCCAGCACAGGACAGATAAACACCGGGGAGCTGTTTTTT
TRBV4-1	TRBJ1-4	TRBD1	.	CASSQDFQGAIATNEKLFF	TGCGCCAGCAGCCAAGATTTCCAGGGGGCGATCGCAACTAATGAAAAACTGTTTTTT
TRBV24-1	TRBJ1-5	TRBD1	.	CAAGTGNQPQHF	TGTGCCGCAGGGACAGGGAATCAGCCCCAGCATTTT
TRBV18	TRBJ1-1	.	.	CASSPRSRNTEAFF	TGTGCCAGCTCACCACGGAGCAGAAACACTGAAGCTTTCTTT
TRBV7-9	TRBJ2-5	TRBD2	.	CASSLAAASGQETQYF	TGTGCCAGCAGCTTAGCGGCGGCTAGCGGACAAGAGACCCAGTACTTC
TRBV5-1	TRBJ2-1	TRBD2	once	CASKGGSSYNEQFF	TGCGCCAGCAAGGGCGGGAGCTCCTACAATGAGCAGTTCTTC
TRBV9	TRBJ2-1	TRBD2	.	CASSVGGSGGEMEQFF	TGTGCCAGCAGCGTAGGAGGTAGCGGGGGCGAAATGGAGCAGTTCTTC
TRBV7-3	TRBJ1-2	TRBD1	once	CASSFGTGNGYTF	TGTGCCAGCAGCTTTGGGACAGGAAATGGCTACACCTTC
TRBV5-1	TRBJ1-1	.	.	CASSPNKVNTEAFF	TGCGCCAGCAGCCCAAACAAAGTGAACACTGAAGCTTTCTTT
TRBV7-2	TRBJ2-2	.	.	CASSSQGGSGELFF	TGTGCCAGCAGCTCCCAAGGCGGGTCCGGGGAGCTGTTTTTT
TRBV18	TRBJ1-2	TRBD1	.	CASSPPMGQGNGYTF	TGTGCCAGCTCACCACCGATGGGACAGGGGAACGGGTACACCTTC
TRBV7-9	TRBJ1-4	.	.	CASSLASRVGLSEKLFF	TGTGCCAGCAGCTTAGCCAGTCGGGTGGGGCTATCGGAAAAACTGTTTTTT
TRBV15	TRBJ2-7	.	once	CATSRYFSGQDYEQYF	TGTGCCACCAGCAGATATTTTTCAGGACAAGACTACGAGCAGTACTTC
TRBV7-9	TRBJ2-2	TRBD1	.	CASSWGTGDTGELFF	TGTGCCAGCAGCTGGGGGACAGGGGACACCGGGGAGCTGTTTTTT
TRBV28	TRBJ1-1	.	.	CASSLSYGAGGNTEAFF	TGTGCCAGCAGCTTATCTTACGGGGCGGGGGGTAACACTGAAGCTTTCTTT
TRBV7-2	TRBJ1-2	.	.	CASSSDGYNYGYIF	TGTGCCAGCAGCTCCGACGGATATAACTATGGCTACATCTTC
TRBV6-5	TRBJ1-5	.	.	CASSYSRGSNQPQHF	TGTGCCAGCAGTTACTCGAGAGGTAGCAATCAGCCCCAGCATTTT
TRBV4-1	TRBJ1-2	.	once	CASSPTGGAYGYTF	TGCGCCAGCAGCCCCACCGGGGGGGCGTATGGCTACACCTTC
TRBV18	TRBJ1-1	.	.	CASSLRRGTNTEAFF	TGTGCCAGCTCATTAAGACGGGGGACGAACACTGAAGCTTTCTTT
TRBV4-2	TRBJ1-2	TRBD1	once	CASSLHRDSALSYTF	TGTGCCAGCAGCCTCCACCGGGACAGTGCCCTAAGCTACACCTTC
TRBV18	TRBJ2-2	.	.	CASSPLEGVNTGELFF	TGTGCCAGCTCACCATTGGAGGGAGTGAACACCGGGGAGCTGTTTTTT
TRBV11-1	TRBJ2-1	.	.	CASSPVNSYNEQFF	TGTGCCAGCAGCCCTGTTAACTCCTACAATGAGCAGTTCTTC
TRBV6-1	TRBJ2-7	.	.	CASSDGYEQYF	TGTGCCAGCAGTGACGGCTACGAGCAGTACTTC
TRBV6-6	TRBJ2-7	TRBD1	.	CASSRDRAHEQYF	TGTGCCAGCAGTCGGGACAGGGCCCACGAGCAGTACTTC
TRBV7-3	TRBJ2-1	.	.	CASSPQGGEQFF	TGTGCCAGCAGCCCCCAGGGGGGTGAGCAGTTCTTC
TRBV2	TRBJ1-3	.	.	CASSDRTGSGNTIYF	TGTGCCAGCAGCGACAGGACGGGCTCTGGAAACACCATATATTTT
TRBV6-6	TRBJ2-6	.	.	CASSPNPAGANVLTF	TGTGCCAGCAGTCCAAATCCAGCTGGGGCCAACGTCCTGACTTTC
TRBV29-1	TRBJ2-1	.	once	CSVQGDWKNTYNEQFF	TGCAGCGTTCAAGGGGACTGGAAGAATACCTACAATGAGCAGTTCTTC
TRBV15	TRBJ2-1	TRBD2	once	CATSRELAGSYNEQFF	TGTGCCACCAGCAGAGAACTAGCGGGCTCCTACAATGAGCAGTTCTTC
TRBV5-1	TRBJ2-1	.	.	CASSYRDSGYNEQFF	TGCGCCAGCAGCTACCGGGACTCGGGCTACAATGAGCAGTTCTTC
TRBV29-1	TRBJ2-3	.	.	CSVVRGVTDTQYF	TGCAGCGTTGTCCGGGGAGTCACAGATACGCAGTATTTT